These T cell receptor beta chains were read from a single sample in a study of cytomegalovirus exposure and HLA in healthy donors. This table comes from immunoSEQ multiplex PCR, and its TCRdb copy is limited to in-frame clones, with some not included. In the table there are roughly 130,000 clones, about 76% of which are singletons. Sample: PBMCs. These receptor sequences come from a female donor in good health and CMV-seronegative. CDR3s include the opening cysteine and the closing phenylalanine or tryptophan. D genes are given only for firm matches. Rows give clone size only sometimes, using once, few, many, or a class for an expanded clone.

J: TRBJ2-5
size: NA
length: 14
V: TRBV7-9
D: TRBD2
DNA: TGTGCCAGCAGCTCCAGCGGGAGCCAGAAGACCCAGTACTTC
CDR3: CASSSSGSQKTQYF

J: TRBJ2-7
size: NA
length: 16
V: TRBV4-3
D: TRBD2
DNA: TGCGCCAGCAGCCAAGCGGGGACTAGGAATCGCTACGAGCAGTACTTC
CDR3: CASSQAGTRNRYEQYF

J: TRBJ1-2
size: NA
length: 17
V: TRBV9
D: TRBD1
DNA: TGTGCCAGCAGCGTAACAGGGGCCGCAGTCCCCCACTATGGCTACACCTTC
CDR3: CASSVTGAAVPHYGYTF

J: TRBJ2-1
size: NA
length: 15
V: TRBV15
D: NA
DNA: TGTGCCACCAGCGGACAGAACTGGTCCGGTAATGAGCAGTTCTTC
CDR3: CATSGQNWSGNEQFF

J: TRBJ2-6
size: NA
length: 18
V: TRBV12-5
D: TRBD1
DNA: TGTGCTAGTGGTCCCACGGGGACAGGGGGCGCTGGGGCCAACGTCCTGACTTTC
CDR3: CASGPTGTGGAGANVLTF

J: TRBJ1-2
size: NA
length: 14
V: TRBV4-3
D: NA
DNA: TGCGCCAGCAGCCAGGCCACCGGGGTCTATGGCTACACCTTC
CDR3: CASSQATGVYGYTF

J: TRBJ1-4
size: NA
length: 11
V: TRBV30
D: NA
DNA: TGTGCCTGGAGTATCCGGGAAAAACTGTTTTTT
CDR3: CAWSIREKLFF

J: TRBJ2-1
size: NA
length: 15
V: TRBV29-1
D: NA
DNA: TGCAGCGTTGAGCAGGGGCTCGGTAGGGTCAATGAGCAGTTCTTC
CDR3: CSVEQGLGRVNEQFF

J: TRBJ1-5
size: NA
length: 16
V: TRBV21-1
D: NA
DNA: TGTGCCAGCAGAAGGACAGAGCGAGGTAGCAATCAGCCCCAGCATTTT
CDR3: CASRRTERGSNQPQHF

J: TRBJ2-3
size: NA
length: 18
V: TRBV2
D: TRBD2
DNA: TGTGCCAGCAGACCCGGGACTAGCGGGAGAACAACCACAGATACGCAGTATTTT
CDR3: CASRPGTSGRTTTDTQYF

J: TRBJ2-3
size: NA
length: 19
V: TRBV9
D: TRBD2
DNA: TGTGCCAGCAGCGAGCGGGGACTAGAAGCTTCCGGGGCCCCAGATACGCAGTATTTT
CDR3: CASSERGLEASGAPDTQYF

J: TRBJ2-3
size: NA
length: 14
V: TRBV18
D: NA
DNA: TGTGCCAGCTCACCACCCCGGGATCCGGGTACGCAGTATTTT
CDR3: CASSPPRDPGTQYF

J: TRBJ2-1
size: NA
length: 12
V: TRBV11-3
D: NA
DNA: TGTGCCAGCCGGGGGGCATACAATGAGCAGTTCTTC
CDR3: CASRGAYNEQFF

J: TRBJ2-1
size: NA
length: 14
V: TRBV10-1
D: NA
DNA: TGCGCCAGCAGTGGGGGAGTCTCCTACAATGAGCAGTTCTTC
CDR3: CASSGGVSYNEQFF

J: TRBJ2-6
size: once
length: 16
V: TRBV19
D: NA
DNA: TGTGCCAGTAGTATGGTAAGGGGCTCTGGGGCCAACGTCCTGACTTTC
CDR3: CASSMVRGSGANVLTF

J: TRBJ1-2
size: NA
length: 15
V: TRBV7-2
D: TRBD1
DNA: TGTGCCAGCAGTTTCCAACCCGGGACAGGCTATGGCTACACCTTC
CDR3: CASSFQPGTGYGYTF

J: TRBJ2-1
size: NA
length: 14
V: TRBV5-4
D: TRBD1
DNA: TGTGCCAGCAGCTCTAGACAGGGCAGCAATGAGCAGTTCTTC
CDR3: CASSSRQGSNEQFF

J: TRBJ2-7
size: few
length: 15
V: TRBV30
D: TRBD1
DNA: TGTGCCTGGAGTTTCGGGACAGGGAGTATGGACGAGCAGTACTTC
CDR3: CAWSFGTGSMDEQYF

J: TRBJ1-3
size: NA
length: 16
V: TRBV7-9
D: NA
DNA: TGTGCCAGCAGCTTAGATCAGCGGAGCTCTGGAAACACCATATATTTT
CDR3: CASSLDQRSSGNTIYF

J: TRBJ2-5
size: NA
length: 14
V: TRBV5-4
D: TRBD1
DNA: TGTGCCAGCAGCTTGTGGAGACAGGGAGAGACCCAGTACTTC
CDR3: CASSLWRQGETQYF

J: TRBJ1-5
size: few
length: 16
V: TRBV6-1
D: TRBD1
DNA: TGTGCCAGCAGTCAAGGGGACAGATATAGCAATCAGCCCCAGCATTTT
CDR3: CASSQGDRYSNQPQHF

J: TRBJ2-7
size: NA
length: 15
V: TRBV4-3
D: NA
DNA: TGCGCCAGCAGCCAAGAAACAGGGTTCTCCCACGAGCAGTACTTC
CDR3: CASSQETGFSHEQYF

J: TRBJ2-7
size: NA
length: 15
V: TRBV10-3
D: TRBD1
DNA: TGTGCCATCAGCCCCGACAGGGCCGTATCCTACGAGCAGTACTTC
CDR3: CAISPDRAVSYEQYF

J: TRBJ1-6
size: NA
length: 13
V: TRBV2
D: NA
DNA: TGTGCCAGTGCGTTCACCTATAATTCACCCCTCCACTTT
CDR3: CASAFTYNSPLHF

J: TRBJ1-1
size: NA
length: 16
V: TRBV7-2
D: TRBD1
DNA: TGTGCCAGCAGCTTAGCGGGACAGATCCCTTTTGGTGAAGCTTTCTTT
CDR3: CASSLAGQIPFGEAFF

J: TRBJ2-6
size: NA
length: 14
V: TRBV5-5
D: TRBD1
DNA: TGTGCCAGCAGCCCCTCGGGACAGAGGAACGTCCTGACTTTC
CDR3: CASSPSGQRNVLTF

J: TRBJ2-7
size: NA
length: 13
V: TRBV5-6
D: NA
DNA: TGTGCCAGCAGTACGGGACTCTCCTACGAGCAGTACTTC
CDR3: CASSTGLSYEQYF

J: TRBJ2-6
size: NA
length: 16
V: TRBV10-3
D: TRBD1
DNA: TGTGCCATCCCCGGGACAGGGGGTCCTGGGGCCAACGTCCTGACTTTC
CDR3: CAIPGTGGPGANVLTF

J: TRBJ2-1
size: few
length: 14
V: TRBV7-2
D: TRBD2
DNA: TGTGCCAGCCGAACTAGCGGGAGTTTCGATGAGCAGTTCTTC
CDR3: CASRTSGSFDEQFF

J: TRBJ2-1
size: NA
length: 16
V: TRBV19
D: NA
DNA: TGTGCCAGTAGTAACAGGTTAACCATGTCGGGCAATGAGCAGTTCTTC
CDR3: CASSNRLTMSGNEQFF

J: TRBJ1-5
size: NA
length: 14
V: TRBV4-2
D: NA
DNA: TGTGCCAGCAGCCAAGTCCAAATCAATCAGCCCCAGCATTTT
CDR3: CASSQVQINQPQHF

J: TRBJ2-3
size: NA
length: 15
V: TRBV6-5
D: TRBD2
DNA: TGTGCCAGCAGTAAGCGGGAGGGCCGATCAGATACGCAGTATTTT
CDR3: CASSKREGRSDTQYF

J: TRBJ1-1
size: once
length: 14
V: TRBV29-1
D: TRBD1
DNA: TGCAGCGGGCACAGGGGTAGTAGTTACACTGAAGCTTTCTTT
CDR3: CSGHRGSSYTEAFF